Listed below are T cell receptor beta chains from one sample, sequenced in a study of blood T cell repertoires in COVID-19. The assay was immunoSEQ multiplex PCR, and TCRdb's table has in-frame clones only and misses some. The table lists about 180,000 clones, about 83% of them singletons. The specimen sequenced was peripheral blood. Source of these receptors: a person between 65 and 80 years old with COVID-19, enrolled during active disease. The CDR3 runs from the conserved cysteine through the conserved F or W. D genes are given only for firm matches. Clone size, where shown, is once, few, many, or a class for clones that have expanded.

DNA,CDR3,D,V,length,J,size
TGTGCCACCAGTGCTAGGGGATATAATTCACCCCTCCACTTT,CATSARGYNSPLHF,-,TRBV24-1,14,TRBJ1-6,-
TGTGCCAGCTCACCAGGAATACCCACACAGGGGGGTCGCTACAATGAGCAGTTCTTC,CASSPGIPTQGGRYNEQFF,TRBD1,TRBV18,19,TRBJ2-1,-
TGTGCCAGCAGCCAAGAGCTAGCGGCTTGGGCGGAGCAGTTCTTC,CASSQELAAWAEQFF,TRBD2,TRBV3-1/TRBV3-2,15,TRBJ2-1,-
TGTGCCAGCAGCCAACACTACGAGCAGTACTTC,CASSQHYEQYF,-,TRBV4-2,11,TRBJ2-7,-
TGTGCCAGCAGCCTAGAGGGACAGGGGGTAGTTACGCAGTATTTT,CASSLEGQGVVTQYF,TRBD1,TRBV7-2,15,TRBJ2-3,-
TGTGCCAGCAGTTATATCAGGGAACCAAGGGTGGGTGGCTACACCTTC,CASSYIREPRVGGYTF,-,TRBV6-5,16,TRBJ1-2,once
TGTGCCAGTAGGGAAACAGGACGTCTGGTAGGCTACACCTTC,CASRETGRLVGYTF,-,TRBV19,14,TRBJ1-2,-
TGTGCCAGCAGCACAGGGACTAATACGCAGTATTTT,CASSTGTNTQYF,-,TRBV6-5,12,TRBJ2-3,-
TGTGCCAGTAGTAAAACTAGCGGGAGCTCCTACAATGAGCAGTTCTTC,CASSKTSGSSYNEQFF,TRBD2,TRBV19,16,TRBJ2-1,once
TGTGCCACCAGTGATTCATCCGGGACAGGGGGTTTAGATACGCAGTATTTT,CATSDSSGTGGLDTQYF,TRBD1,TRBV24-1,17,TRBJ2-3,-
TGTGCCAGCAGTTCCTGGAGGACTAGCGGGAATGAGCAGTTCTTC,CASSSWRTSGNEQFF,TRBD2,TRBV6-5,15,TRBJ2-1,-
TGTGCCAGCAGTTTACTGGCCGACAGGGGCTACACCTTC,CASSLLADRGYTF,-,TRBV12-3/TRBV12-4,13,TRBJ1-2,-
TGTGCCAGCAGCTCCCCAGCCATTGGCGGTAGCTATGGCTACACCTTC,CASSSPAIGGSYGYTF,-,TRBV7-8,16,TRBJ1-2,-
TGTGCCAGTAGTAGGCGGGGGGGGGCCGTTAGTACAGATACGCAGTATTTT,CASSRRGGAVSTDTQYF,TRBD2,TRBV19,17,TRBJ2-3,-
TGTGCCAGTAGCCTTCAGGGGAGGGAGTCATATTATGGCTACACCTTC,CASSLQGRESYYGYTF,-,TRBV19,16,TRBJ1-2,-
TGTGCCAGCAGCCAAACTCGGGACCACCGGGGGGATACGCAGTATTTT,CASSQTRDHRGDTQYF,-,TRBV3-1/TRBV3-2,16,TRBJ2-3,-
TGTGCCAGCAGTGAAGGGTGGACAGGTGGAGGGAAGTACTTC,CASSEGWTGGGKYF,-,TRBV2,14,TRBJ2-5,-
TGTGCCAGCAGTCCCGGACTGGACGAGCAGTACTTC,CASSPGLDEQYF,-,TRBV2,12,TRBJ2-7,-
TGCGCCAGCAGCTTTGGCGGGGCCCACACAGATACGCAGTATTTT,CASSFGGAHTDTQYF,-,TRBV5-1,15,TRBJ2-3,once
TGTGCCAGCAGCGACATCCGGGAACCAGCTAAATCAGCTAACTATGGCTACACCTTC,CASSDIREPAKSANYGYTF,-,TRBV7-9,19,TRBJ1-2,-
TGCGCCAGCAGCTCGGACAGGGGCAATGAAAAACTGTTTTTT,CASSSDRGNEKLFF,TRBD1,TRBV5-1,14,TRBJ1-4,-
TGCGCCAGCAGCCAAGACTTCCGGACAGATGGAGTCTACACCTTC,CASSQDFRTDGVYTF,-,TRBV4-3,15,TRBJ1-2,-
TGTGCCAGCAGTTCCACCCGACTAGCGGGGGTCCCAGATACGCAGTATTTT,CASSSTRLAGVPDTQYF,TRBD2,TRBV27,17,TRBJ2-3,-
TGCGCCAGCTGGCGGGGAGGGAACACTGAAGCTTTCTTT,CASWRGGNTEAFF,-,TRBV5-1,13,TRBJ1-1,-
TGTGCCATCAGAGGGGGTAGGGTGACTGAAGCTTTCTTT,CAIRGGRVTEAFF,-,TRBV10-3,13,TRBJ1-1,-
TGCAGCGTTTTCTCCGGGGGGGATCAGCCCCAGCATTTT,CSVFSGGDQPQHF,-,TRBV29-1,13,TRBJ1-5,-
TGTGCCAGCAGCCCACGGGTCGTCAATGAGCAGTTCTTC,CASSPRVVNEQFF,-,TRBV9,13,TRBJ2-1,-
TGTGCCAGCAGCGTGGGACTAGCGGGAGCCCGCACAGATACGCAGTATTTT,CASSVGLAGARTDTQYF,TRBD2,TRBV5-8,17,TRBJ2-3,-
TGTGCCACAGACAGGGGTGGCGGCAATCAGCCCCAGCATTTT,CATDRGGGNQPQHF,TRBD1,TRBV15,14,TRBJ1-5,-
TGTGCCAGCAGCTTGGGGACAGGGATCTCCTACGAGCAGTACTTC,CASSLGTGISYEQYF,TRBD1,TRBV7-6,15,TRBJ2-7,-
TGTGCCAGCAGTTTCGGGCTAGCGGAACCCACAGATACGCAGTATTTT,CASSFGLAEPTDTQYF,TRBD2,TRBV28,16,TRBJ2-3,-
TGTGCCAGCAGTCGTCGGGGTCTTGACTATGGCTACACCTTC,CASSRRGLDYGYTF,-,TRBV27,14,TRBJ1-2,few
TGTGCCTGGAGTGGCGTTTCCACTGAAGCTTTCTTT,CAWSGVSTEAFF,-,TRBV30,12,TRBJ1-1,-
TGTGCCAGCAGTTTCAGCGGGAGGGGTGATACGCAGTATTTT,CASSFSGRGDTQYF,TRBD2,TRBV28,14,TRBJ2-3,-
TGTGCCAGCAGCGTAGTGACAGGGGCTACCGGGGAGCTGTTTTTT,CASSVVTGATGELFF,TRBD1,TRBV9,15,TRBJ2-2,-
TGCAGCGTTAGCCTACCAGGGGGGGAGACCCAGTACTTC,CSVSLPGGETQYF,-,TRBV29-1,13,TRBJ2-5,-
TGTGCCAGCAGTCATCGAATTAGTCGCGGAGAGACCCAGTACTTC,CASSHRISRGETQYF,-,TRBV7-9,15,TRBJ2-5,-
TGTGCCAGCAGCACCGGACTAGCCTCTCAAGAGACCCAGTACTTC,CASSTGLASQETQYF,TRBD2,TRBV7-2,15,TRBJ2-5,-
TGTGCCAGCAGCCTAGCGGGAGGAGGTGGGAATGAGCAGTTCTTC,CASSLAGGGGNEQFF,TRBD2,TRBV7-2,15,TRBJ2-1,-
TGTGCCAGCAGTCCAATGGGGGGATCTAGCACAGATACGCAGTATTTT,CASSPMGGSSTDTQYF,-,TRBV7-2,16,TRBJ2-3,-
TGTGCCAGCAGTCCCTTTTTTGACTATGGCTACACCTTC,CASSPFFDYGYTF,-,TRBV12-3/TRBV12-4,13,TRBJ1-2,-
TGTGCCAGCAGCGGAGAGGGGGTTCAAAATTCACCCCTCCACTTT,CASSGEGVQNSPLHF,-,TRBV7-2,15,TRBJ1-6,once
TGTGCCAGCAGCTTGCGGACAGGCGCCTACTATGGCTACACCTTC,CASSLRTGAYYGYTF,-,TRBV21-1,15,TRBJ1-2,-
TGTGCCAGCAGTCCAATGAGTGACTCTGGAAACACCATATATTTT,CASSPMSDSGNTIYF,-,TRBV6-5,15,TRBJ1-3,-
TGTGCCAGCAGTTACTCGATCGGACTAGCGGGCGGAGAGACCCAGTACTTC,CASSYSIGLAGGETQYF,TRBD2,TRBV6-2/TRBV6-3,17,TRBJ2-5,once
TGTGCCAGCAGTGGGCCCTCTGGGGCGGGGGGCGATCTCTCCTACAATGAGCAGTTCTTC,CASSGPSGAGGDLSYNEQFF,TRBD2,TRBV28,20,TRBJ2-1,-
TGTGCCAGCAGCCAAGATTTACTAGCGGGAGCGGATGAGCAGTTCTTC,CASSQDLLAGADEQFF,TRBD2,TRBV3-1/TRBV3-2,16,TRBJ2-1,-
TGTGCTAGTGGTTTGGTACGAGGGACAGCAATCTCTGGAAACACCATATATTTT,CASGLVRGTAISGNTIYF,TRBD1,TRBV12-5,18,TRBJ1-3,-
TGTGCCAGTAGCCCACAGGGGGCGCCCAGGGAGCAGTACTTC,CASSPQGAPREQYF,TRBD1,TRBV19,14,TRBJ2-7,-
TGTGCCAGCACCCTGGACACAAGAAGGTACGAGCAGTACTTC,CASTLDTRRYEQYF,-,TRBV5-8,14,TRBJ2-7,few
TGTGCCACCCAGGATGGGCAGGGCTCGAGTCAGCCCCAGCATTTT,CATQDGQGSSQPQHF,-,TRBV10-3,15,TRBJ1-5,-
TGTGCCAGCACGAGCTCCTATAATTCACCCCTCCACTTT,CASTSSYNSPLHF,-,TRBV12-3/TRBV12-4,13,TRBJ1-6,-